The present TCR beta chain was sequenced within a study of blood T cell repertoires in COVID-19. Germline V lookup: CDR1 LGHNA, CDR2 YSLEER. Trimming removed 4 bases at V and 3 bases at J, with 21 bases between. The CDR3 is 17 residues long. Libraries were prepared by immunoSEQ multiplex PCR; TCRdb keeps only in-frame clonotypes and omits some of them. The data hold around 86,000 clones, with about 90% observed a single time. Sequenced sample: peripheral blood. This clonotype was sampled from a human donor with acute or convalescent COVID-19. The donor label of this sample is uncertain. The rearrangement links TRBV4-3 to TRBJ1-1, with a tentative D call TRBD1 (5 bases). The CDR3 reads CASSRASAGQLDTEAFF. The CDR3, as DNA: TGCGCCAGCAGCCGAGCGTCAGCAGGGCAATTGGACACTGAAGCTTTCTTT.